A selection of T cell receptor beta chains follows, all from one sample in a study of radiation and T cells in renal cell carcinoma. TCRdb keeps only in-frame clones here, not all; method: immunoSEQ multiplex PCR. Among about 120,000 clones listed, roughly four fifths were seen once. Sequences were derived from blood, sampled from a patient whose treatment included radiotherapy and nephrectomy. These receptors came from a man aged 45-60 years with renal cell carcinoma. The CDR3 runs from the conserved cysteine through the conserved F or W.

j_call v_call cdr3_aa
TRBJ2-3 TRBV6-5 CASSYSAGGTDTQYF
TRBJ2-1 TRBV30 CAWTRMNNNEQFF
TRBJ2-5 TRBV28 CAIRQGGETQYF
TRBJ1-1 TRBV5-4 CASSVGQGDRVSEAFF
TRBJ2-3 TRBV5-1 CASSSTGDRTDTQYF
TRBJ2-3 TRBV5-1 CATRGGTEHTDTQYF
TRBJ2-7 TRBV2 CASRLAGGIRGEQYF
TRBJ2-7 TRBV7-6 CASSWTGGYEQYF
TRBJ2-5 TRBV7-7 CASSLSSTGQETQYF
TRBJ1-6 TRBV5-1 CASSPGRGPLHF
NA TRBV25-1 CASSEAGFSYEQYF
TRBJ1-1 TRBV5-1 CASSLSRPQNTEAFF
TRBJ2-3 TRBV9 CASSSRLDTQYF
TRBJ1-5 TRBV5-1 CASRPGQDNQPQHF
TRBJ2-5 TRBV12-5 CASGLGSSGQETQYF
TRBJ1-2 TRBV14 CASSQANYGYTF
TRBJ1-2 TRBV4-3 CASSQALDRVDYGYTF
TRBJ2-2 TRBV29-1 CSVGAGGKAGELFF
TRBJ2-7 TRBV5-1 CASSPGLAGVLEQYF
TRBJ1-5 TRBV6-1 CASSAGGGNQPQHF
TRBJ2-7 TRBV5-1 CASRPQTGGSYEQYF
TRBJ1-5 TRBV2 CASSGDSSNQPQHF
TRBJ2-2 TRBV7-2 CASSLYGGELFF
TRBJ1-4 TRBV5-1 CASSLTSGGLIEKLFF
TRBJ2-1 TRBV27 CASSFLQGTTYNEQFF
TRBJ2-3 TRBV9 CASSTGTSGSTDTQYF
TRBJ2-1 TRBV5-1 CASSARTSSNEQFF
TRBJ2-3 TRBV7-9 CASSFVTSGRASTDTQYF
TRBJ1-2 TRBV6-5 CASSFAGENYGYTF
TRBJ2-4 TRBV28 CASSEGQLNIQYF
TRBJ2-5 TRBV19 CASSRGRTSGAVQETQYF
TRBJ2-7 TRBV5-1 CASSLAGVEVDEQYF
TRBJ1-3 TRBV15 CATRPVGSSGNTIYF
TRBJ1-6 TRBV19 CASSITGTRNPPLHF
TRBJ2-7 TRBV7-3 CASSPRAKPGQSPYEQYF
TRBJ1-1 TRBV18 CASSQRTGIGEAFF
TRBJ1-1 TRBV28 CATVTGMNTEAFF
TRBJ1-1 TRBV19 CASSGTVSEAFF
TRBJ1-1 TRBV2 CASSQGVMNTEAFF
TRBJ1-2 TRBV6-5 CASRSQPNYGYTF
TRBJ1-3 TRBV9 CASSPARGHTIYF